A selection of T cell receptor beta chains follows, all from one sample in a study of shared clonotypes between healthy human individuals. Data came from immunoSEQ multiplex PCR; TCRdb stores just in-frame clones and leaves some out. Of 2 million or so clones in the sample, 85% to 95% were seen once. Material for sequencing was naive CD4+ T cells sorted from blood. The receptors come from a man between 18 and 35 years old in good health. CDR3s include the opening cysteine and the closing phenylalanine or tryptophan. The order of the fields is V gene, CDR3 length, CDR3 protein.

>TRBV11-1|13
CASGRDLLDEQYF
>TRBV14|17
CASSRSQISAGANVLTF
>TRBV20-1|11
CSATGAETQYF
>TRBV6-4|14
CASSGQENTGELFF
>TRBV7-2|16
CASSLVASGRTYEQYF
>TRBV7-2|16
CASSLDRSSYNSPLHF
>TRBV6-1|15
CASREGGFSYNEQFF
>TRBV5-1|12
CASSLGQLAYTF
>TRBV2|14
CASSEGTSPDTQYF
>TRBV19|14
CATDSPGRSYGYTF
>TRBV10-3|13
CATRGGGTGELFF
>TRBV19|16
CASSIIWTGKGYEQYF
>TRBV15|12
CATSIQRTEQFF
>TRBV5-1|14
CASSLGQPSYEQYF
>TRBV25-1|15
CASTMAGTGDNEQFF
>TRBV15|13
CATQKAGGGEQYF
>TRBV5-3|16
CARIRAQRSTNTEAFF
>TRBV30|16
CAWRRPGTGSSYEQYF
>TRBV7-9|14
CASSLVTLTFEAFF
>TRBV9|16
CASSVEQGYSGNTIYF
>TRBV7-6|13
CASSPLGTPTDTF
>TRBV6-6|15
CASSYDRAGANVLTF
>TRBV5-1|15
CASSLAGGGSDTQYF
>TRBV7-2|14
CASSLGTGPYEQYF
>TRBV5-4|14
CASSLSQNQETQYF
>TRBV18|12
CASSGDGGEAFF
>TRBV5-1|15
CASSLRGESYNEQFF